The 15 T cell receptor beta chains presented below share a single source sample, sequenced in a study of T cells after yellow fever vaccination. TCRdb passed the 5' RACE reads through MiXCR, listing each CDR3 protein once. The profile shows 450,000 to 600,000 distinct CDR3 sequences, around a sixth of them singletons. Sequencing was performed on PBMCs, taken 4 to 5 days after the first yellow fever vaccination. Source of these receptors: a man aged 18 to 35 who received the YFV17D yellow fever vaccine.

This clonotype was seen repeatedly, ten times or more. The chain couples TRBV5-1 to TRBJ2-4, with D perhaps matching TRBD1 (5 bases). The CDR3 is 13 amino acids. Per germline, CDR1 SGHRS and CDR2 YFSETQ. Trimming took off 4 bases at V and 5 bases at J, with 10 bases between the two ends. CDR3 DNA: TGCGCCAGCAGCCCAGGGTCCCAAAACATTCAGTACTTC. This codes for CASSPGSQNIQYF. Based on the CDR3 plus reference TRBV5-1 and TRBJ2-4, the full variable domain is KAGVTQTPRYLIKTRGQQVTLSCSPISGHRSVSWYQQTPGQGLQFLFEYFSETQRNKGNFPGRFSGRQFSNSRSEMNVSTLELGDSALYLCASSPGSQNIQYFGAGTRLSVL.

With regard to this clonotype: At one end the junction does not follow the germline gene, possibly because of a read error. V is TRBV7-3 and J is TRBJ2-1, with TRBD2 matching 11 bases. Germline-derived CDR1 and CDR2 are SGHTA and FQGTGA. The CDR3 has 17 amino acids. The CDR3 DNA sequence: TGTGACAGCAGTTTTAGCCCTAGCGGGGGGTTATTAAATGAGCAGTTCTTC. This translates into CDSSFSPSGGLLNEQFF.

V usage is TRBV6-2 or TRBV6-3 and J usage is TRBJ1-5; no definite D call. The V and J ends lost 3 bases and 4 bases respectively, with 10 bases between them. CDR1 is MNHEY, CDR2 SVGEGT, per germline. CDR3 length: 14 residues. DNA for the CDR3: TGTGCCAGCAGTTATTACTGGGAAAATCAGCCCCAGCATTTT. It is translated as CASSYYWENQPQHF.

The genes are TRBV7-9 and TRBJ2-3, with D possibly being TRBD2 (7 bases). The germline V and J ends were trimmed by 1 base and 2 bases, with 13 bases remaining between them. The germline CDR1 and CDR2 sequences are SEHNR and FQNEAQ (reference sequence). CDR3 length: 16 residues. The CDR3 is CASSLGRGRLTDTQYF. CDR3 bases: TGTGCCAGCAGCTTAGGGCGGGGGCGCCTCACAGATACGCAGTATTTT.

This clonotype has just a few counts. The genes are TRBV18 and TRBJ1-5, with a weak D call TRBD1 (6 bases). Germline CDR1 and CDR2: KGHSH and LQKENI. V was shortened by 1 base and J by 0 bases, with 10 bases between the two germline ends. This CDR3 contains 16 residues. CDR3 in amino acids: CASSPQGGNSNQPQHF. CDR3 bases: TGTGCCAGCTCACCACAGGGGGGGAATAGCAATCAGCCCCAGCATTTT.

The chain couples TRBV6-5 to TRBJ1-1, with D unresolved. CDR3 length equals 15 residues. V lost 0 bases, J lost 4 bases, and 12 bases lay in between. Germline lookup yields CDR1 MNHEY and CDR2 SVGAGI. The CDR3 is CASSYSIGVGTEAFF. CDR3 coding DNA: TGTGCCAGCAGTTACTCGATCGGGGTTGGCACTGAAGCTTTCTTT.

The V call is TRBV4-1, the J call TRBJ2-7; TRBD1 aligns across 10 bases. CDR3 length: 17 residues. Trimming cost V 6 bases and J 0 bases; bases outside gene matches: 11. Germline V gene lookup returns CDR1 MGHRA and CDR2 YSYEKL. The CDR3 here is CASSFLAGTGVSYEQYF. CDR3 sequence (DNA): TGCGCCAGCAGTTTCCTTGCCGGGACAGGGGTCTCCTACGAGCAGTACTTC.

The gene calls are TRBV9 and TRBJ2-4; TRBD2 matches 8 bases. V gave up 0 bases and J gave up 8 bases; unmatched junction bases: 19. The CDR3 is 19 residues long. Per the germline V gene, CDR1 is SGDLS and CDR2 is YYNGEE. CDR3 in amino acids: CASSVDGLAEGAPGDIQYF. CDR3 nucleotide sequence: TGTGCCAGCAGCGTAGACGGACTAGCAGAAGGTGCCCCAGGTGACATTCAGTACTTC. The full variable domain, completed using reference TRBV9 and TRBJ2-4, is DSGVTQTPKHLITATGQRVTLRCSPRSGDLSVYWYQQSLDQGLQFLIQYYNGEERAKGNILERFSAQQFPDLHSELNLSSLELGDSALYFCASSVDGLAEGAPGDIQYFGAGTRLSVL.

The rearrangement joins TRBV5-1 to TRBJ1-6; 9 positions agree with TRBD1. In germline, CDR1 is SGHRS, CDR2 YFSETQ. The CDR3 covers 15 residues. V gave up 0 bases and J gave up 7 bases; unmatched junction bases: 2. CDR3 DNA sequence: TGCGCCAGCAGCTTGGGGACAGGGGCGAATTCACCCCTCCACTTT. Translating gives CASSLGTGANSPLHF.

V is TRBV4-3 and J is TRBJ1-4; no firm D call. The CDR3 runs 14 residues. The ends were cut back, 0 bases at V and 6 bases at J, with 8 bases in the middle. The germline gives CDR1 LGHNA, CDR2 YSLEER. Here the CDR3 reads CASSQEATHEKLFF. The CDR3 nucleotides read TGCGCCAGCAGCCAAGAGGCCACCCATGAAAAACTGTTTTTT.

V usage is TRBV7-9 and J usage is TRBJ1-5; D might be TRBD1 (5 bases). This CDR3 has 15 amino acids. Germline V CDR1 and CDR2: SEHNR, FQNEAQ (reference sequence). Trimming pared 3 bases from V and 5 bases from J, leaving 14 bases between. The CDR3 coding sequence is TGTGCCAGCAGCTTCCATCAGGGAGGGTATCAGCCCCAGCATTTT. It specifies CASSFHQGGYQPQHF.

The rearrangement joins TRBV4-2 to TRBJ1-1; D is unclear. V was trimmed by 4 bases and J by 3 bases, leaving 15 bases between them. The CDR3 is made up of 15 amino acids. In germline, CDR1 is LGHNA, CDR2 YNFKEQ. CDR3: CASSRRQPDYTEAFF. In DNA form, the CDR3 reads TGTGCCAGCAGCCGCCGGCAACCTGACTACACTGAAGCTTTCTTT.

This clonotype was counted only a few times. The chain joins TRBV4-2 to TRBJ1-2; 9 bases agree with TRBD1. Germline values: CDR1 LGHNA, CDR2 YNFKEQ. Unmatched junction bases numbered 15, after V lost 5 bases and J lost 8 bases. The CDR3 covers 16 residues. Here the CDR3 DNA reads TGTGCCAGCAGCTCGGGTTCCGGGACAGGGAGTCCCGGCTACACCTTC. It yields the protein CASSSGSGTGSPGYTF.

The gene calls are TRBV6-5 and TRBJ2-5; TRBD1 agrees at 8 bases. Trimming cost V 3 bases and J 4 bases; bases outside gene matches: 7. Per the germline V gene, CDR1 is MNHEY and CDR2 is SVGAGI. The CDR3 spans 15 residues. DNA of the CDR3: TGTGCCAGCAGTTATACCCCAGGGGGCACAGAGACCCAGTACTTC. Protein: CASSYTPGGTETQYF.

This clonotype was counted a few times. The chain uses TRBV4-1 and TRBJ1-4; no firm D call. Germline V gene sequence: CDR1 MGHRA, CDR2 YSYEKL. The CDR3 runs 14 residues. Trimming stripped 7 bases from V and 8 bases from J, with 17 bases between. CDR3 coding DNA: TGCGCCAGCATCGCACCGGGCCTCGGGGAAAAACTGTTTTTT. Translated: CASIAPGLGEKLFF.